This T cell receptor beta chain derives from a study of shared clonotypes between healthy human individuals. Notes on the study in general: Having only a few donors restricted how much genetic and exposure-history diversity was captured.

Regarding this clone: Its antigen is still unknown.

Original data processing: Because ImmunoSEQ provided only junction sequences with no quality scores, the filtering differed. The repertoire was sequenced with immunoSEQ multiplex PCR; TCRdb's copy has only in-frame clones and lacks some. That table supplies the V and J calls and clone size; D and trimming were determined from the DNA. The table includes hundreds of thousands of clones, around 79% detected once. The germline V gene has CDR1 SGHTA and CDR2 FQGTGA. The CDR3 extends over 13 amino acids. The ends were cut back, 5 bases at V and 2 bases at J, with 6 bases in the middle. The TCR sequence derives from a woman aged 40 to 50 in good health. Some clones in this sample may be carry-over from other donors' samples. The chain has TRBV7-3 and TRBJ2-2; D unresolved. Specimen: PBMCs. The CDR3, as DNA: TGTGCCAGCAGCCCGGTTAACACCGGGGAGCTGTTTTTT. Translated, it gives CASSPVNTGELFF.